This T cell receptor beta chain was observed in a study of blood T cells in healthy people across ages. This clonotype was seen more than once but under ten times. Its antigen is currently unknown. Study observations and caveats: Both higher diversity and more naive CD4+ cells marked long-lived donors when set against aged donors. Because sorting was not performed, PBMCs prevented conclusive naive versus antigen-experienced comparison.

It was with a sample-barcoded 5' primer and a J-beta primer mix that a second PCR of roughly 7 to 12 cycles was run. Via MiXCR, TCRdb re-called the 5' RACE reads, giving one row per CDR3 protein. The repertoire consists of 780,000 or so distinct CDR3 sequences, with approximately 53% occurring once and the leading ten covering roughly 25%. PBMCs, at least 7 million per sample, were isolated. This receptor was identified in a man in his forties or fifties in good health. The specimen sequenced was blood.

The CDR3 DNA follows: TGTGCCAGCAGCATGGACACTTCTAACTATGGCTACACCTTC. Residues: CASSMDTSNYGYTF. The rearrangement joins TRBV7-9 to TRBJ1-2, with D possibly matching TRBD1 (5 bases). CDR1 is SEHNR and CDR2 is FQNEAQ in the germline V gene (reference sequence). The CDR3 length is 14 residues. Trimming shortened V by 5 bases and J by 0 bases, and 10 bases separated the two germline ends.